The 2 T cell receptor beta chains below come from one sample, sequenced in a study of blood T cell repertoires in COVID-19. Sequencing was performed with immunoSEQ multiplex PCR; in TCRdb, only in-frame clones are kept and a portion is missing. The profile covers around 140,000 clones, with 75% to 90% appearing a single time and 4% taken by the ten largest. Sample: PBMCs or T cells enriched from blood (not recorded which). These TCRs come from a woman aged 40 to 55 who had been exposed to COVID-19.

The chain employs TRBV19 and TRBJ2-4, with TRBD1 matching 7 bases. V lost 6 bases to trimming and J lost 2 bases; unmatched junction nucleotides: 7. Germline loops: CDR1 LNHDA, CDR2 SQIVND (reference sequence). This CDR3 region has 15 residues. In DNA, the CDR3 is TGTGCCAGTAGCCCAAGACAGGGCTCCAAAAACATTCAGTACTTC. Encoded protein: CASSPRQGSKNIQYF.

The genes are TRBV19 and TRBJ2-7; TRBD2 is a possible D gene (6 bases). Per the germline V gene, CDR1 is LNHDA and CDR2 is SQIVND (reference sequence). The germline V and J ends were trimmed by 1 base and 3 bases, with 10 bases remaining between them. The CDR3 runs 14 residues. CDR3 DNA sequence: TGTGCCAGTAGTATAGGGACGGGGGACTACGAGCAGTACTTC. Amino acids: CASSIGTGDYEQYF.